The entry below describes one TCR beta chain. The antigen is not known. Repertoires were generated with immunoSEQ multiplex PCR, while TCRdb's copy carries only in-frame clones and drops some. The repertoire includes about 150,000 clones, 90% to 95% of them detected once, and about 0.31% sits in the top ten. Trimming cost V 2 bases and J 2 bases; bases outside gene matches: 11. This CDR3 is 17 amino acids long. Germline CDR1 is SEHNR and CDR2 is FQNEAQ (reference sequence). The sample comes from a study of OX40 agonist ivuxolimab in advanced cancers. Whole-study context: Patients achieving partial responses numbered three: one hepatocellular carcinoma case and two cutaneous melanoma cases.

Findings and limits, study-wide: Certain nonresponders additionally had low normalized T-cell clonal expansion.

The chain is built from TRBV7-9 and TRBJ2-7, with 8 bases identical to TRBD2. Sequenced here: CD4+ or CD8+ T cells sorted from blood, sampled in a trial of the OX40 agonist ivuxolimab. This TCR was recovered from an adult with an advanced solid tumor such as melanoma, head and neck, liver or kidney cancer. The CDR3 loop is CASSLPRAGGTTYEQYF. CDR3 DNA sequence: TGTGCCAGCAGCTTACCCCGCGCGGGGGGCACAACCTACGAGCAGTACTTC.